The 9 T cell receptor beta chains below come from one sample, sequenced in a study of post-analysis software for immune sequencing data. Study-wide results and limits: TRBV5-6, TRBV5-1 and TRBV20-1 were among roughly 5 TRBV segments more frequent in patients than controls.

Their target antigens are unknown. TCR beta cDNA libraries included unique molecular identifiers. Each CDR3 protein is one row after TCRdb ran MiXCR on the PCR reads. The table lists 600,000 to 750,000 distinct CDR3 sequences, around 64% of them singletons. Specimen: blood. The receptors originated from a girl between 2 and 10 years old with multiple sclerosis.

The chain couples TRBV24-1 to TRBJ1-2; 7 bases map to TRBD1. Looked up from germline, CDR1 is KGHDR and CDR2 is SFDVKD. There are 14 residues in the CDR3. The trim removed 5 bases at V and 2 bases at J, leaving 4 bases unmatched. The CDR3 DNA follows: TGTGCCACCAGTGGCCGGGACAGAAACTATGGCTACACCTTC. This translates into CATSGRDRNYGYTF.

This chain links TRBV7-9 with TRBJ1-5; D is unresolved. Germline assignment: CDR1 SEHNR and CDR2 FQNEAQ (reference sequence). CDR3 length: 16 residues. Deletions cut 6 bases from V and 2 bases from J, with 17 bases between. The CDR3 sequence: CASSPGRRVGNQPQHF. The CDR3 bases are TGTGCCAGCAGTCCCGGCAGGAGGGTCGGCAATCAGCCCCAGCATTTT.

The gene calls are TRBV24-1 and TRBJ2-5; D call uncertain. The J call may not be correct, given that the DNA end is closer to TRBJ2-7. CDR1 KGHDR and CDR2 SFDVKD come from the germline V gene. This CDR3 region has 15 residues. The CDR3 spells CATSDLSERNAEQYF. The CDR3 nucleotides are TGTGCCACCAGTGATTTGTCGGAAAGGAATGCCGAGCAGTACTTC.

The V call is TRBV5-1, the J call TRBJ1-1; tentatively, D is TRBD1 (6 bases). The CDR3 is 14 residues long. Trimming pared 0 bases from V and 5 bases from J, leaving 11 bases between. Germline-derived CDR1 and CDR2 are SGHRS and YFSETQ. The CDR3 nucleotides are TGCGCCAGCAGCTTGGAAGGGGGGCTTACTGAAGCTTTCTTT. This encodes CASSLEGGLTEAFF.

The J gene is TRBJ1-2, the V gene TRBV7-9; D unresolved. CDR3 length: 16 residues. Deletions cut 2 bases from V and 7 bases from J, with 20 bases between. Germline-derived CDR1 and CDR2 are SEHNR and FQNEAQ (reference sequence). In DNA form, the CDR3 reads TGTGCCAGCAGCTTAACGTTTGAAATGGTTATAACTGGCTACACCTTC. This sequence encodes CASSLTFEMVITGYTF.

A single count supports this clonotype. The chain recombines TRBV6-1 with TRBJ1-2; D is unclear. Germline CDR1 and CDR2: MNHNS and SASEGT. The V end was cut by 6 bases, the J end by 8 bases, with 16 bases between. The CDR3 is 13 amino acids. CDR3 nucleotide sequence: TGTGCCAGCAGATGGGAGTTAGGCACAGGCTACACCTTC. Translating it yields CASRWELGTGYTF.

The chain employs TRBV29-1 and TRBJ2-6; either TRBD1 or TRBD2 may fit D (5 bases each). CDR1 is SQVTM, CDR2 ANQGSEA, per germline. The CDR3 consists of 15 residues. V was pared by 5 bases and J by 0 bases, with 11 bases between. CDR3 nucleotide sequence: TGCAGCGTTACGGGGCTGAGCTCTGGGGCCAACGTCCTGACTTTC. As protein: CSVTGLSSGANVLTF.

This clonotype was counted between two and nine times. The DNA of the CDR3 is TGTGCCAGCACTACAATCCCCGGGACCCCTCATTTGAACTATGGCTACACCTTC. As protein: CASTTIPGTPHLNYGYTF. The chain employs TRBV11-2 and TRBJ1-2; a possible D gene is TRBD1 (5 bases). The CDR3 loop spans 18 amino acids. With 7 bases removed from V and 2 bases from J, the gap between germline ends came to 26 bases. Germline-derived CDR1 and CDR2 are SGHAT and FQNNGV.

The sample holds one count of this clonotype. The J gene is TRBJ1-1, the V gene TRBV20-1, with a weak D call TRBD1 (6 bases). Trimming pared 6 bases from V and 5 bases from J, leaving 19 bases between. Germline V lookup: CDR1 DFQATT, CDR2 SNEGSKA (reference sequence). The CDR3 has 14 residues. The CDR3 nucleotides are TGCAGTGCCCTCCTTGGGGGCGCAACGACTGAAGCTTTCTTT. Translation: CSALLGGATTEAFF.